This is a list of T cell receptor beta chains from one sample in a study of T cells in Graves' hyperthyroidism and ophthalmopathy. TCRdb passed the multiplex PCR reads through MiXCR, listing each CDR3 protein once. The table has roughly 400,000 distinct CDR3 sequences, about 14% seen once. Sequencing used blood. The source is a man aged 50 to 60 with Graves' ophthalmopathy. CDR3s include the opening cysteine and the closing phenylalanine or tryptophan. Fields, in order: clone size, V gene, D gene, J gene, CDR3 length, CDR3 protein, CDR3 DNA. A D gene is named only where the DNA matches it firmly. Size is omitted from some rows. Given values are once, few, many or a class for expanded clones.

clone_size: -
v_call: TRBV5-5
d_call: -
j_call: TRBJ1-4
cdr3_length: 16
cdr3_aa: CASSQSTGSSDEKLFF
cdr3_nt: TGTGCCAGCAGTCAAAGCACCGGGTCTAGCGATGAAAAACTGTTTTTT

clone_size: many
v_call: TRBV20-1
d_call: TRBD2
j_call: TRBJ2-5
cdr3_length: 14
cdr3_aa: CSASRSSGRETQYF
cdr3_nt: TGCAGTGCTAGCCGCTCTAGCGGGAGGGAGACCCAGTACTTC

clone_size: few
v_call: TRBV2
d_call: -
j_call: TRBJ2-5
cdr3_length: 15
cdr3_aa: CASSVRLLGWETQYF
cdr3_nt: TGTGCCAGCAGCGTTCGACTACTGGGGTGGGAGACCCAGTACTTC

clone_size: -
v_call: TRBV20-1
d_call: TRBD2
j_call: TRBJ2-1
cdr3_length: 19
cdr3_aa: CSARSTSGFRESSYNEQFF
cdr3_nt: TGCAGTGCTAGGTCGACTAGCGGGTTCCGGGAGAGCTCCTACAATGAGCAGTTCTTC

clone_size: few
v_call: TRBV29-1
d_call: TRBD2
j_call: TRBJ2-5
cdr3_length: 12
cdr3_aa: CSVLTSREGAYF
cdr3_nt: TGCAGCGTTTTAACTAGCCGGGAGGGTGCGTACTTC

clone_size: many
v_call: TRBV2
d_call: -
j_call: TRBJ2-1
cdr3_length: 16
cdr3_aa: CASSEPSGFSYNEQFF
cdr3_nt: TGTGCCAGCAGTGAACCCTCGGGCTTCTCCTACAATGAGCAGTTCTTC

clone_size: -
v_call: TRBV6-1
d_call: -
j_call: TRBJ2-1
cdr3_length: 15
cdr3_aa: CASSEDRFSYNEQFF
cdr3_nt: TGTGCCAGCAGTGAAGACAGATTCTCCTACAATGAGCAGTTCTTC

clone_size: many
v_call: TRBV20-1
d_call: -
j_call: TRBJ1-2
cdr3_length: 15
cdr3_aa: CSATDTQKGNYGYTF
cdr3_nt: TGCAGTGCCACGGACACCCAGAAGGGGAACTATGGCTACACCTTC

clone_size: many
v_call: TRBV12-3/TRBV12-4
d_call: TRBD2
j_call: TRBJ2-1
cdr3_length: 15
cdr3_aa: CASSLVGVAGREQFF
cdr3_nt: TGTGCCAGCAGTCTCGTGGGGGTAGCGGGAAGGGAGCAGTTCTTC

clone_size: many
v_call: TRBV28
d_call: TRBD1
j_call: TRBJ1-2
cdr3_length: 14
cdr3_aa: CASSFGTGWYGYTF
cdr3_nt: TGTGCCAGCAGTTTTGGGACAGGGTGGTATGGCTACACCTTC

clone_size: many
v_call: TRBV5-1
d_call: -
j_call: TRBJ1-2
cdr3_length: 14
cdr3_aa: CASSYGDRNYGYTF
cdr3_nt: TGCGCCAGCAGCTACGGAGACAGGAACTATGGCTACACCTTC

clone_size: many
v_call: TRBV30
d_call: TRBD1
j_call: TRBJ1-5
cdr3_length: 13
cdr3_aa: CACGTGVVQPQHF
cdr3_nt: TGTGCCTGTGGGACAGGGGTCGTTCAGCCCCAGCATTTT

clone_size: few
v_call: TRBV4-1
d_call: TRBD2
j_call: TRBJ2-4
cdr3_length: 17
cdr3_aa: CASSQGGGPMAKNIQYF
cdr3_nt: TGCGCCAGCAGCCAAGGCGGGGGACCGATGGCCAAAAACATTCAGTACTTC

clone_size: many
v_call: TRBV18
d_call: TRBD2
j_call: TRBJ2-1
cdr3_length: 17
cdr3_aa: CASSPDPRTSGSNEQFF
cdr3_nt: TGTGCCAGCTCACCCGACCCGAGGACTAGCGGGAGTAATGAGCAGTTCTTC

clone_size: many
v_call: TRBV10-3
d_call: -
j_call: TRBJ2-7
cdr3_length: 13
cdr3_aa: CAISETGIYEQYF
cdr3_nt: TGTGCCATCAGTGAGACGGGAATCTACGAGCAGTACTTC

clone_size: many
v_call: TRBV5-1
d_call: -
j_call: TRBJ2-1
cdr3_length: 14
cdr3_aa: CASSSGTSYNEQFF
cdr3_nt: TGCGCCAGCAGCTCCGGCACGTCCTACAATGAGCAGTTCTTC

clone_size: -
v_call: TRBV5-4
d_call: TRBD1
j_call: TRBJ2-3
cdr3_length: 15
cdr3_aa: CASSRQGISTDTQYF
cdr3_nt: TGTGCCAGCAGCCGACAGGGCATAAGCACAGATACGCAGTATTTT

clone_size: -
v_call: TRBV30
d_call: TRBD1
j_call: TRBJ2-7
cdr3_length: 13
cdr3_aa: CAWSGGQGYEQYF
cdr3_nt: TGTGCCTGGAGTGGCGGACAGGGCTACGAGCAGTACTTC

clone_size: many
v_call: TRBV7-6
d_call: -
j_call: TRBJ2-1
cdr3_length: 14
cdr3_aa: CASSLGPSNNEQFF
cdr3_nt: TGTGCCAGCAGCTTAGGTCCAAGTAACAATGAGCAGTTCTTC

clone_size: few
v_call: TRBV19
d_call: -
j_call: TRBJ2-7
cdr3_length: 14
cdr3_aa: CASSSAPRGGEQYF
cdr3_nt: TGTGCCAGTAGTAGCGCGCCCCGCGGCGGCGAGCAGTACTTC

clone_size: many
v_call: TRBV5-5
d_call: TRBD2
j_call: TRBJ2-7
cdr3_length: 15
cdr3_aa: CASSFEGLPQGEQYF
cdr3_nt: TGTGCCAGCAGCTTTGAGGGACTACCCCAGGGCGAGCAGTACTTC

clone_size: -
v_call: TRBV15
d_call: -
j_call: TRBJ1-2
cdr3_length: 12
cdr3_aa: CATSREGSLLTF
cdr3_nt: TGTGCCACCAGCAGAGAGGGCAGCCTCTTAACCTTC

clone_size: -
v_call: TRBV29-1
d_call: TRBD1
j_call: TRBJ2-1
cdr3_length: 12
cdr3_aa: CSVDSRGNEQFF
cdr3_nt: TGCAGCGTTGATTCCAGGGGGAATGAGCAGTTCTTC

clone_size: many
v_call: TRBV18
d_call: -
j_call: TRBJ2-7
cdr3_length: 12
cdr3_aa: CASSQTEYEQYF
cdr3_nt: TGTGCCAGCTCACAAACAGAGTACGAGCAGTACTTC

clone_size: -
v_call: TRBV11-2
d_call: -
j_call: TRBJ2-5
cdr3_length: 14
cdr3_aa: CASSTRGGIETQYF
cdr3_nt: TGTGCCAGCAGCACAAGGGGCGGGATAGAGACCCAGTACTTC

clone_size: many
v_call: TRBV30
d_call: -
j_call: TRBJ1-6
cdr3_length: 16
cdr3_aa: CAWSGSTGSQNSPLHF
cdr3_nt: TGTGCCTGGAGTGGGTCTACCGGGAGCCAAAATTCACCCCTCCACTTT

clone_size: -
v_call: TRBV12-3/TRBV12-4
d_call: TRBD2
j_call: TRBJ2-5
cdr3_length: 13
cdr3_aa: CASTDGLGETQYF
cdr3_nt: TGTGCCAGCACCGATGGACTAGGAGAGACCCAGTACTTC

clone_size: many
v_call: TRBV7-9
d_call: TRBD2
j_call: TRBJ2-2
cdr3_length: 20
cdr3_aa: CASSLSRTSGRAINTGELFF
cdr3_nt: TGTGCCAGCAGCTTATCCCGGACTAGCGGGAGGGCCATCAACACCGGGGAGCTGTTTTTT

clone_size: many
v_call: TRBV5-1
d_call: -
j_call: TRBJ1-6
cdr3_length: 15
cdr3_aa: CASSLGQSPRSPLHF
cdr3_nt: TGCGCCAGCAGCCTCGGACAGAGCCCGCGTTCACCCCTCCACTTT

clone_size: many
v_call: TRBV2
d_call: -
j_call: TRBJ2-2
cdr3_length: 15
cdr3_aa: CASSEERGDTGELFF
cdr3_nt: TGTGCCAGCAGTGAGGAACGGGGCGACACCGGGGAGCTGTTTTTT

clone_size: -
v_call: TRBV7-2
d_call: -
j_call: TRBJ2-3
cdr3_length: 13
cdr3_aa: CASSDGRRDTQYF
cdr3_nt: TGTGCCAGCAGCGACGGACGGCGAGATACGCAGTATTTT

clone_size: -
v_call: TRBV5-8
d_call: TRBD1
j_call: TRBJ1-2
cdr3_length: 17
cdr3_aa: CASSLLPGTATDYGYTF
cdr3_nt: TGTGCCAGCAGCTTGTTACCCGGGACAGCGACTGACTATGGCTACACCTTC

clone_size: -
v_call: TRBV14
d_call: TRBD2
j_call: TRBJ2-3
cdr3_length: 17
cdr3_aa: CASSPMPGLAGTDTQYF
cdr3_nt: TGTGCCAGCAGCCCAATGCCGGGACTAGCGGGAACAGATACGCAGTATTTT

clone_size: many
v_call: TRBV20-1
d_call: -
j_call: TRBJ1-5
cdr3_length: 17
cdr3_aa: CSATPQGGEWRNQPQHF
cdr3_nt: TGCAGTGCTACCCCCCAGGGAGGGGAGTGGCGCAATCAGCCCCAGCATTTT

clone_size: few
v_call: TRBV6-1
d_call: -
j_call: TRBJ2-5
cdr3_length: 15
cdr3_aa: CASRASTFRQETQYF
cdr3_nt: TGTGCCAGCAGGGCGAGTACATTTAGGCAAGAGACCCAGTACTTC

clone_size: -
v_call: TRBV5-1
d_call: -
j_call: TRBJ2-5
cdr3_length: 15
cdr3_aa: CASSLGAGYEETQYF
cdr3_nt: TGCGCCAGCAGCCTGGGGGCCGGGTATGAAGAGACCCAGTACTTC

clone_size: -
v_call: TRBV4-1
d_call: -
j_call: TRBJ2-2
cdr3_length: 14
cdr3_aa: CASSPDRRTGELFF
cdr3_nt: TGCGCCAGCAGCCCGGACAGACGGACCGGGGAGCTGTTTTTT

clone_size: few
v_call: TRBV6-2/TRBV6-3
d_call: TRBD2
j_call: TRBJ2-7
cdr3_length: 20
cdr3_aa: CTSSRGLAGGPRGSSYEQYF
cdr3_nt: TGTACCAGCAGTCGCGGTCTAGCGGGAGGGCCCCGAGGATCCTCTTACGAGCAGTACTTC

clone_size: -
v_call: TRBV18
d_call: -
j_call: TRBJ2-1
cdr3_length: 16
cdr3_aa: CASSQQAGGSYNEQFF
cdr3_nt: TGTGCCAGCTCACAACAGGCAGGGGGGTCCTACAATGAGCAGTTCTTC

clone_size: many
v_call: TRBV30
d_call: -
j_call: TRBJ2-1
cdr3_length: 13
cdr3_aa: CAWEGLGRNEQFF
cdr3_nt: TGTGCCTGGGAGGGACTGGGGAGGAATGAGCAGTTCTTC

clone_size: many
v_call: TRBV25-1
d_call: -
j_call: TRBJ1-2
cdr3_length: 10
cdr3_aa: CASRTHGYTF
cdr3_nt: TGTGCCAGCAGAACTCATGGCTACACCTTC

clone_size: -
v_call: TRBV9
d_call: TRBD2
j_call: TRBJ2-1
cdr3_length: 18
cdr3_aa: CASSVSGSGRETYNEQFF
cdr3_nt: TGTGCCAGCAGCGTGAGCGGTAGCGGGAGGGAAACCTACAATGAGCAGTTCTTC

clone_size: many
v_call: TRBV20-1
d_call: TRBD1
j_call: TRBJ1-1
cdr3_length: 12
cdr3_aa: CSALQGATEAFF
cdr3_nt: TGCAGTGCTCTCCAGGGGGCCACTGAAGCTTTCTTT

clone_size: -
v_call: TRBV27
d_call: -
j_call: TRBJ1-6
cdr3_length: 15
cdr3_aa: CASSFGPHGNSPLHF
cdr3_nt: TGTGCCAGCAGTTTCGGGCCGCACGGAAATTCACCCCTCCACTTT

clone_size: -
v_call: TRBV9
d_call: -
j_call: TRBJ2-3
cdr3_length: 13
cdr3_aa: CASCAGGTDTQYF
cdr3_nt: TGTGCCAGCTGTGCAGGTGGTACAGATACGCAGTATTTT